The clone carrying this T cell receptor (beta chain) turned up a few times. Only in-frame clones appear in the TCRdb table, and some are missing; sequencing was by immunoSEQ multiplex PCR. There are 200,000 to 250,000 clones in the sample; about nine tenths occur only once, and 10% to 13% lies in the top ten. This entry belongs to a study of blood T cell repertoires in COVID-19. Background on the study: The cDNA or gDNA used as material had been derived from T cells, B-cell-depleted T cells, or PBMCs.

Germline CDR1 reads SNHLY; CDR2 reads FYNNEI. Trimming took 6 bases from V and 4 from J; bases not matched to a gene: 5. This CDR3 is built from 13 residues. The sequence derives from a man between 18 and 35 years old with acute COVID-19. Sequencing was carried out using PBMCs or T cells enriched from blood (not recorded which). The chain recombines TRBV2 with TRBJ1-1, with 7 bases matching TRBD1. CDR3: CASRSTGFTEAFF. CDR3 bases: TGTGCCAGCAGGTCGACAGGGTTCACTGAAGCTTTCTTT.